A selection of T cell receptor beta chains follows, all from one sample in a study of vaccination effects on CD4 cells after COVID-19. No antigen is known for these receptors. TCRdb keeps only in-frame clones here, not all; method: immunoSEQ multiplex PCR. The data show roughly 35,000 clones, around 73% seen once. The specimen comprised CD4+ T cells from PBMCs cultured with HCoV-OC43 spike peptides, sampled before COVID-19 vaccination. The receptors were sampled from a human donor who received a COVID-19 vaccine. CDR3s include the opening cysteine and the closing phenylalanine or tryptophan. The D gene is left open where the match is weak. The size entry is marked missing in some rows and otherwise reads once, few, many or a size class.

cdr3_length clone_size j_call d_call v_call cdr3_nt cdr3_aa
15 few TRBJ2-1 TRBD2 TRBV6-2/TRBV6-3 TGTGCCAGCAGCTATAGGACTAGCGGATTCAATGAGCAGTTCTTC CASSYRTSGFNEQFF
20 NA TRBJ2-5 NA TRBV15 TGTGCCACCAGCAGCCGTGAGCCGGGACTTCCAAGAACTTTCCAAGAGACCCAGTACTTC CATSSREPGLPRTFQETQYF
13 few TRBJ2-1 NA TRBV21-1 TGTGCCAGCAACCTTCTACAGGGGAATGAGCAGTTCTTC CASNLLQGNEQFF
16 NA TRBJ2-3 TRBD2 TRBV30 TGTGCCTGGAGTCCCCGACTAGCGGGATACACAGATACGCAGTATTTT CAWSPRLAGYTDTQYF
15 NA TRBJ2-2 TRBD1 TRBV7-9 TGTGCCAGCAGCTTCCCCGGACAGGCGACCGGGGAGCTGTTTTTT CASSFPGQATGELFF
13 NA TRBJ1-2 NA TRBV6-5 TGTGCCAGCAGCCAGATGACAGGCTATGGCTACACCTTC CASSQMTGYGYTF
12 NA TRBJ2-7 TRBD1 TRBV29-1 TGCAGCGTTGGACAGGGGTCCTACGAGCAGTACTTC CSVGQGSYEQYF
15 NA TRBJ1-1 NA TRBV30 TGTGCCTGGACCCATACCGGGGGGCAGAACACTGAAGCTTTCTTT CAWTHTGGQNTEAFF
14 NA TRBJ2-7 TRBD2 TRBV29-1 TGCAGCGTTTACGGACTAGCGGGTTCCTACGAGCAGTACTTC CSVYGLAGSYEQYF
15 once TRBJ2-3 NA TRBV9 TGTGCCAGCAGCGTAGCTACAGGGCGGACAGATACGCAGTATTTT CASSVATGRTDTQYF
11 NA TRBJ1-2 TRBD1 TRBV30 TGTGCCTCCGAGACAGGGAATGGCTACACCTTC CASETGNGYTF
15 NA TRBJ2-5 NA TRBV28 TGTGCCAGCAGCCCAAATAGCGGACCTCAAGAGACCCAGTACTTC CASSPNSGPQETQYF